The entry that follows covers one T cell receptor (beta chain) sequence. This clonotype has a count of ten or more. Its recognized antigen is unknown. No per-base quality is available; no much larger clone lies one base away. These data come from a study of spatial heterogeneity in lung cancer (dated by TCRdb to the late 2010s). Context from the whole study: Beta-chain transcripts were consistently detected in greater numbers than alpha-chain transcripts, which likely reflected higher beta-chain transcript abundance. In the raw uncorrected reads, each unique combination of TCR and UMI appeared more than ten times on average. TCR alpha and beta repertoires were quantitatively compared across multiple tumor regions, matched nontumor lung and blood in non-small cell lung cancer. Nonsynonymous mutation counts, determined by whole-exome sequencing of tumor tissue, were related to TCR repertoire features. Both alpha and beta chains were TCR-sequenced in approximately 200 tumor regions, about 69 matched nontumor lung samples and 55 to 60 PBMC samples obtained at surgery.

The time point label here, explained by the study, means: sample taken at primary tumor resection. Whole RNA extracted from tumor and nontumor lung tissue, or from cryopreserved PBMC samples, was used for TCR sequencing without cell sorting. Donors were under 95 patients with early-stage, untreated non-small cell lung cancer from the lung TRACERx cohort. Patients were selected for TCR sequencing only if sufficient RNA was available from at least two tumor regions. Trimming accounts for 5 bases at V and 4 bases at J, while the number of junction bases matched to no gene is 4. From cysteine to phenylalanine, the CDR3 is 13 amino acids long. Only the CDR3 region is kept as DNA, spanning 39 bases read in frame from base 1. Library generation was performed with 5' RACE. TCRdb names NextSeq 500 as the instrument used. To allow correction of PCR and sequencing errors, the TCR library protocol tagged every TCR cDNA molecule with a unique molecular identifier. The original methods were these. TCR identification, UMI-based error correction and CDR3 extraction were all carried out with Decombinator tools. TCRs above a frequency of 2 per 1,000, corresponding to the top 1% of the tumor frequency distribution, were defined as expanded. Renyi diversity was calculated using the R vegan package after each repertoire was subsampled 100 times to 5,000 TCRs. CDR3 similarity networks were built from amino acid triplet string-kernel similarity, with CDR3s being connected when pairwise similarity was above 0.82. TCRdb trimmed public reads at Q25 via fastp, called clones via MiXCR and kept in-frame beta chains. All rows with the same CDR3 protein become a single entry with the most common DNA and genes. TCRdb's processing, not the authors', yielded these V and J calls. Present in this sample are some 38,000 distinct CDR3 sequences, 7.5% to 8% of which were seen just once. 25% to 35% of the sample comes from the top ten.

What the authors observed across the whole study: Ubiquitous expanded tumor TCRs were found in blood more often at tumor resection than at routine follow-up. Confirming at a functional level the hypothesis that regional TCRs recognize regional mutations was considered to require additional single-cell paired TCR alpha and beta sequencing.

The chain was built from TRBV12-3 or TRBV12-4 and TRBJ1-2; TRBD1 lines up with 7 middle nucleotides. The clonotype originates from a male donor with early-stage non-small cell lung cancer. The sample here was PBMCs, taken at surgery. The CDR3 amino acid sequence is: CASSTGQLYGYTF. The DNA reads TGTGCCAGCAGTACGGGACAGCTCTATGGCTACACCTTC.